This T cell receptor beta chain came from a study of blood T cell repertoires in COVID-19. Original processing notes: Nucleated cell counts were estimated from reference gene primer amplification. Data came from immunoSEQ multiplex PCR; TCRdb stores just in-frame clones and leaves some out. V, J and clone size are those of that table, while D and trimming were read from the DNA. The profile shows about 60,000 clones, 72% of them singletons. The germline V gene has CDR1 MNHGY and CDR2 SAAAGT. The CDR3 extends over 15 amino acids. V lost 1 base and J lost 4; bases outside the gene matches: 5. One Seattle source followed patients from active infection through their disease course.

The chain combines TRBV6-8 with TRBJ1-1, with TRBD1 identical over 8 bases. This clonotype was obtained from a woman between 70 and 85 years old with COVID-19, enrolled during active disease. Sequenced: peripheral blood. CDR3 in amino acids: CASSYFRGLGTEAFF. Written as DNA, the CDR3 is TGTGCCAGCAGTTACTTCAGGGGGCTGGGCACTGAAGCTTTCTTT.